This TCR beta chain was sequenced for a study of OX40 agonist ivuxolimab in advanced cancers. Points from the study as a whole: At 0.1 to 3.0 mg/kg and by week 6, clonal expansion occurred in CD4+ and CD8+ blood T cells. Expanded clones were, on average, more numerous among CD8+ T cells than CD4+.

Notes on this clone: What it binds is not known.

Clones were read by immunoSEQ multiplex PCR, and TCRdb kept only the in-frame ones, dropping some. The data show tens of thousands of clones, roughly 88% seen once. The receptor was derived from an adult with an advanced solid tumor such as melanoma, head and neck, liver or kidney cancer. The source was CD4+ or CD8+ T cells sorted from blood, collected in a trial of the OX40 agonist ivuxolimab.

The CDR3 protein is CASSSFEGTGLSKRTF. CDR3 DNA: TGTGCCAGCAGTTCATTCGAAGGGACAGGGCTTTCAAAGAGGACCTTC. The rearrangement joins TRBV5-4 to TRBJ1-2; 9 positions match TRBD1. CDR3 length: 16 residues. The germline CDR1 and CDR2 sequences are SGHNT and YYREEE (reference sequence). Trimming at V came to 5 bases and at J to 14 bases, leaving 22 bases not matched to a gene. Full variable domain (missing parts from reference TRBV5-4 and TRBJ1-2): ETGVTQSPTHLIKTRGQQVTLRCSSQSGHNTVSWYQQALGQGPQFIFQYYREEENGRGNFPPRFSGLQFPNYSSELNVNALELDDSALYLCASSSFEGTGLSKRTFGSGTRLTVV.